This TCR beta chain stems from a study of patients and donors after allogeneic stem cell transplantation. This clonotype has a count of ten or more. Trimming cost V 1 base and J 1 base, with 11 bases left between them. The germline gives CDR1 DFQATT, CDR2 SNEGSKA (reference sequence). The CDR3 loop spans 16 amino acids. A single record per CDR3 protein comes from TCRdb applying MiXCR to the RT-PCR reads. This sample has 390,000 or so distinct CDR3 sequences, with 16% found just once. The genes are TRBV20-1 and TRBJ2-6; D gene uncertain. This sequence was found in a human donor who was either an allogeneic HSCT recipient or a stem cell or donor lymphocyte infusion donor (not recorded which). It is not recorded whose cells these are; they may come from a transplant donor. Input material: blood, either unsorted or a sorted T cell fraction (not recorded which). The CDR3 coding sequence is TGCAGTGCTAGAGTATTCACCCCATCTGGGGCCAACGTCCTGACTTTC. Encoded protein: CSARVFTPSGANVLTF.